The 3 T cell receptor beta chains in this list originate from one sample, sequenced in a study of blood T cell repertoires in COVID-19. The data were produced by immunoSEQ multiplex PCR, yet TCRdb's version contains in-frame clones alone and is incomplete. The sample shows 110,000 to 150,000 clones, roughly 86% of them seen only once. The sequenced material came from peripheral blood. The receptors originated from a human donor in a cohort sampled during active COVID-19.

The chain recombines TRBV18 with TRBJ2-3, with D perhaps TRBD1 (5 bases). The CDR3 spans 15 residues. Trimming stripped 6 bases from V and 2 bases from J, with 15 bases between. CDR1 and CDR2 (germline): KGHSH, LQKENI. This CDR3 reads CASSLLVGPTDTQYF. The DNA for the CDR3 is TGTGCCAGCTCCCTCCTTGTGGGGCCCACAGATACGCAGTATTTT.

The chain couples TRBV6-1 to TRBJ2-1, with 9 bases that match TRBD2. V lost 1 base and J lost 8; bases outside the gene matches: 6. This CDR3 comprises 15 residues. The germline CDR1 and CDR2 sequences are MNHNS and SASEGT. The CDR3: CASSEGWTSDDEQFF. In DNA form, the CDR3 reads TGTGCCAGCAGTGAAGGTTGGACTAGCGATGATGAGCAGTTCTTC.

This sequence joins TRBV18 and TRBJ1-5; 10 nucleotides match TRBD1. CDR1 KGHSH and CDR2 LQKENI come from the germline V gene. With V trimmed by 7 bases and J by 1 base, 7 bases remained unmatched. This CDR3 contains 16 residues. CDR3 residues: CASFPGTGVSNQPQHF. In nucleotides, the CDR3 is TGTGCCAGCTTCCCCGGGACAGGGGTGAGCAATCAGCCCCAGCATTTT. The whole variable domain, filled in from reference TRBV18 and TRBJ1-5, reads NAGVMQNPRHLVRRRGQEARLRCSPMKGHSHVYWYRQLPEEGLKFMVYLQKENIIDESGMPKERFSAEFPKEGPSILRIQQVVRGDSAAYFCASFPGTGVSNQPQHFGDGTRLSIL.